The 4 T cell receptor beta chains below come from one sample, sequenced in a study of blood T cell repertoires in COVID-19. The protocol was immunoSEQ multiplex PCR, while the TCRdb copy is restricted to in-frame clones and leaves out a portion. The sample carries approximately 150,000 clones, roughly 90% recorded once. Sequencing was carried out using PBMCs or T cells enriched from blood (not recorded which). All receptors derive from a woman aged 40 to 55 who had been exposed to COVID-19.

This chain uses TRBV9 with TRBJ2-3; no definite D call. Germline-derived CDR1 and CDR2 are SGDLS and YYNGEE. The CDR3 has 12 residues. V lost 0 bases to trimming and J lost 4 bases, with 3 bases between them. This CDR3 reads CASSVGPDTQYF. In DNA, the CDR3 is TGTGCCAGCAGCGTAGGGCCAGATACGCAGTATTTT.

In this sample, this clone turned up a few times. The CDR3 nucleotides read TGTGCCAGCAGTCCCTCTCCCGACACCCCGAACACCGGGGAGCTGTTTTTT. It yields the protein CASSPSPDTPNTGELFF. The chain combines TRBV6-4 with TRBJ2-2; D remains unclear. CDR3 length: 17 residues. V dropped 5 bases and J dropped 0 bases, with 16 bases sitting between them. CDR1 and CDR2 (germline): MRHNA, SNTAGT.

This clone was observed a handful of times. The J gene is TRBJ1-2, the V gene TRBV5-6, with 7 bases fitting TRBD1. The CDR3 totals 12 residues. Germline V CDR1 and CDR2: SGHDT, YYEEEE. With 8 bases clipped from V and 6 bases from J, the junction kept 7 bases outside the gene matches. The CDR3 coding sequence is TGTGCCAGTAGACAGGGTATCGATGGCTACACCTTC. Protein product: CASRQGIDGYTF.

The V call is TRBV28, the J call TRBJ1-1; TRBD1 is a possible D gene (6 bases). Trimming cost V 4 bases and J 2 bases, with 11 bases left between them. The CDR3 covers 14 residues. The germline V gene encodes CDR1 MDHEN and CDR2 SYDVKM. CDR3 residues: CASSSTGQNTEAFF. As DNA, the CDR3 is TGTGCCAGCAGTTCTACAGGGCAAAACACTGAAGCTTTCTTT.